These 12 T cell receptor beta chains were all obtained from the same sample, sequenced in a study of T-cell memory formation after mild COVID-19. TCRdb used MiXCR to reprocess the 5' RACE reads, holding one entry per CDR3 protein. The sample shows roughly 410,000 distinct CDR3 sequences, approximately 24% of them seen only once. Specimen: PBMCs or a T cell subset sorted from them (not recorded which). The source of these receptors is an adult woman who had mild COVID-19 (a few samples of this study predate the infection). Cell type and time point are not known.

This clonotype has a handful of counts. The V gene is TRBV7-9, the J gene TRBJ2-7; possible D gene TRBD1, 5 bases. The CDR3 spans 16 residues. Trimming left V 4 bases short and J 0 bases short, with 16 bases between. The germline V gene encodes CDR1 SEHNR and CDR2 FQNEAQ (reference sequence). The CDR3 nucleotides are TGTGCCAGCAGCTCGCTTGGGGCAGCTGTCTCCTACGAGCAGTACTTC. Amino acid sequence: CASSSLGAAVSYEQYF.

This clonotype was seen a handful of times. The V gene is TRBV7-9, the J gene TRBJ1-2; possibly TRBD1 for D (5 bases). Germline loops: CDR1 SEHNR, CDR2 FQNEAQ (reference sequence). The V end was cut by 1 base, the J end by 0 bases, with 9 bases between. This CDR3 has 15 residues. CDR3 coding DNA: TGTGCCAGCAGCTTAGAGGGGCCAGCTAACTATGGCTACACCTTC. Translation: CASSLEGPANYGYTF.

This chain links TRBV5-1 with TRBJ2-5; TRBD2 matches 9 bases. V shed 0 bases and J 2 bases; nucleotides not matched to a gene: 8. Germline V CDR1 and CDR2: SGHRS, YFSETQ. The CDR3 sequence is 17 residues long. The CDR3 DNA sequence: TGCGCCAGCAGCTTGGTAAAGGCTAGCGGGGTTCAAGAGACCCAGTACTTC. It translates to CASSLVKASGVQETQYF.

This clonotype was detected only a few times. The junction does not match germline at one end; this may be a read error. The chain couples TRBV5-5 to TRBJ1-2; 9 positions match TRBD1. There are 11 residues in the CDR3. Germline assignment: CDR1 SGHKS and CDR2 YYEKEE (reference sequence). The CDR3 is CASSSPGQGPF. CDR3 in DNA: TGTGCCAGCAGCTCCCCGGGACAGGGCCCCTTC. Together with reference TRBV5-5 and TRBJ1-2, the CDR3 gives the full variable domain: DAGVTQSPTHLIKTRGQQVTLRCSPISGHKSVSWYQQVLGQGPQFIFQYYEKEERGRGNFPDRFSARQFPNYSSELNVNALLLGDSALYLCASSSPGQGPFGSGTRLTVV.

The CDR3 sequence is CASSIPPRGPERPYQPQHF. CDR3 coding DNA: TGTGCCAGTAGTATACCCCCCAGGGGGCCGGAACGTCCGTATCAGCCCCAGCATTTT. This chain uses TRBV19 with TRBJ1-5; TRBD1 aligns across 8 bases. J lost 5 bases, V lost 2 bases, and 17 bases had no gene match. CDR3 length equals 19 residues. CDR1 and CDR2 (germline): LNHDA, SQIVND (reference sequence).

This clonotype was picked up a small number of times. The chain is built from TRBV7-9 and TRBJ1-1; D is undetermined. Germline assignment: CDR1 SEHNR and CDR2 FQNEAQ (reference sequence). The CDR3 contains 17 residues. V was clipped by 1 base and J by 5 bases, with 20 bases between them. The CDR3 DNA sequence: TGTGCCAGCAGCTTAGGACAAACTCGGGAGATTAGGACTGAAGCTTTCTTT. Translated, it gives CASSLGQTREIRTEAFF.

This chain connects TRBV12-3 or TRBV12-4 to TRBJ2-7, with D perhaps matching TRBD2 (6 bases). This CDR3 region has 13 residues. The germline V and J ends were trimmed by 5 bases and 3 bases, with 11 bases remaining between them. For the CDR3, the DNA is TGTGCCAGCAGTACGGTGGGGGGCTACGAGCAGTACTTC. Amino acid sequence: CASSTVGGYEQYF.

A single count supports this clonotype. The chain recombines TRBV20-1 with TRBJ2-3, with D tentatively TRBD2 (5 bases). CDR1 is DFQATT, CDR2 SNEGSKA, per germline (reference sequence). The CDR3 is made up of 14 amino acids. The V and J ends lost 3 bases and 6 bases respectively, with 16 bases between them. CDR3 in amino acids: CSASPYGGLDTQYF. The DNA of the CDR3 is TGCAGTGCTAGCCCCTATGGAGGATTGGATACGCAGTATTTT.

This clonotype was detected ten times or more. As DNA, the CDR3 is TGTGCCAGCAGCTTAGGCGGCTTCTCCTACAATGAGCAGTTCTTC. Protein: CASSLGGFSYNEQFF. The V and J genes are TRBV7-2 and TRBJ2-1; D gene ambiguous. The CDR3 sequence is 15 residues long. Looked up from germline, CDR1 is SGHTA and CDR2 is FQGNSA. V lost 1 base and J 0 bases, leaving 7 bases between the germline ends.

This clonotype came up once. V usage is TRBV24-1 and J usage is TRBJ2-3; D ambiguous. CDR1 and CDR2 from the germline V gene are KGHDR and SFDVKD. CDR3 length equals 13 residues. V gave up 6 bases and J gave up 0 bases, with 6 bases separating them. DNA of the CDR3: TGTGCCACCAGTTTGGCTAGCACAGATACGCAGTATTTT. It yields the protein CATSLASTDTQYF.

The chain uses TRBV12-3 or TRBV12-4 and TRBJ2-1; D uncertain. Trimming took 3 bases from V and 8 from J, leaving 5 bases between them. There are 11 residues in the CDR3. This chain's CDR3 is CASSFDDEQFF. CDR3 sequence (DNA): TGTGCCAGCAGTTTTGACGATGAGCAGTTCTTC.

This clonotype appeared a few times. The chain employs TRBV12-3 or TRBV12-4 and TRBJ2-3; the match to TRBD2 covers 9 bases. The CDR3 has 16 amino acids. V shed 3 bases and J 1 base; nucleotides not matched to a gene: 5. CDR3 bases: TGTGCCAGCAGTTTTCCTAGCGGGGTAGGCACAGATACGCAGTATTTT. The encoded protein is CASSFPSGVGTDTQYF.